The sequence of this TCR beta chain was determined in a study of T-cell memory formation after mild COVID-19. Points from the study as a whole: Nothing confirmed that second-wave clones peaking on day 37 were specific for SARS-CoV-2. Clones contracting day 15 to 85 were balanced CD4/CD8; later expanders leaned CD4+. A subset of responding clones appeared in pre-infection memory, suggesting cross-reactive memory joined.

The TCR alpha and TCR beta cDNA libraries, bearing sample barcodes and UMIs, were generated by 5'RACE using constant-segment primers. Each CDR3 protein gets one entry after TCRdb re-called the 5' RACE reads with MiXCR. The sample contains about 260,000 distinct CDR3 sequences, roughly 8.2% of which appear only once. V shed 2 bases, J shed 6 bases, and the junction held 11 bases outside the gene matches. The length of the CDR3 is 16 residues. The germline V gene encodes CDR1 MNHEY and CDR2 SVGEGT. This clonotype has a handful of counts. Antigen unknown. V gene TRBV6-2 or TRBV6-3 combines with J gene TRBJ2-7; TRBD1 matches at 9 bases. The sequencing input was PBMCs or a T cell subset sorted from them (not recorded which). The TCR was taken from a man aged 18 to 29 who had mild COVID-19 (a few samples of this study predate the infection). Cell type and time point are not known. The CDR3 DNA sequence: TGTGCCAGCAGTTACGAAGGGACAGGGTGGTCCGGCGAGCAGTACTTC. It yields the protein CASSYEGTGWSGEQYF.